This T cell receptor (beta chain) is from a study of T cell repertoires in cytomegalovirus infection. With respect to this clonotype: Its antigen is still unknown.

V dropped 1 base and J dropped 1; count of bases not matched to a gene: 5. This CDR3 contains 16 residues. CDR1 is LNHNV, CDR2 YYDKDF, per germline (reference sequence). Using its own MiXCR run on the reads, TCRdb lists one record per CDR3 protein. The sample has some 700,000 distinct CDR3 sequences; about 30% are singletons. The sequence derives from a human donor in good health (CMV status not recorded). Some clones in this sample may be carry-over from other donors' samples. The chain has TRBV15 and TRBJ2-3, with 7 bases aligning to TRBD1. The specimen comprised cultured PBMCs, sampled from culture after CMV antigen stimulation. The DNA of the CDR3 is TGTGCCACCAGCAGAGGGACAGGAGCCCGCACAGATACGCAGTATTTT. Translating gives CATSRGTGARTDTQYF.